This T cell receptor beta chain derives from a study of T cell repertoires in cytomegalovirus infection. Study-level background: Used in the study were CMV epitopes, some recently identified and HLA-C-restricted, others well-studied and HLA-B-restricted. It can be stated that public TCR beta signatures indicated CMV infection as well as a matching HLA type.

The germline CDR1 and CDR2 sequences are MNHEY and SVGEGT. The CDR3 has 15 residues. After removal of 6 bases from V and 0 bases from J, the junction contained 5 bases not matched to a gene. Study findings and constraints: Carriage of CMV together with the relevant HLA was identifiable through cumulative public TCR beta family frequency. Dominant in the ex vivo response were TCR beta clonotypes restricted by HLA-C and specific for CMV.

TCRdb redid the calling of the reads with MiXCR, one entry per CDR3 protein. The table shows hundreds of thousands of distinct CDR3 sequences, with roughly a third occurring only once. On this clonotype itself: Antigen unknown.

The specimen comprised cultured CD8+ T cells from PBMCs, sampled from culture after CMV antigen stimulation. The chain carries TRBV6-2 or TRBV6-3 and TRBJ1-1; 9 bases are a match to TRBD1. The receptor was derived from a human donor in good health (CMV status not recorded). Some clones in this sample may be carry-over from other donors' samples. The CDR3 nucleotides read TGTGCCAGCAGACCGGACAGGGGTATGAACACTGAAGCTTTCTTT. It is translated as CASRPDRGMNTEAFF.